A single sample is the source of the 24 T cell receptor beta chains below, sequenced in a study of cytomegalovirus exposure and HLA in healthy donors. The method was immunoSEQ multiplex PCR; TCRdb's version includes in-frame clones alone and lacks a portion of them. The sample lists over 100,000 clones, roughly 87% occurring once. Sequencing was done on a sample of PBMCs. The receptors were sampled from a woman under 30 in good health and CMV-seronegative.

This chain's CDR3 is CASSLAVQLNTGELFF. The CDR3 bases are TGCGCCAGCAGCTTGGCCGTCCAGTTAAACACCGGGGAGCTGTTTTTT. J is TRBJ2-2 and V is TRBV5-1, with D uncertain. The germline V and J ends were trimmed by 0 bases and 2 bases, with 11 bases remaining between them. This CDR3 spans 16 amino acids. Per the germline V gene, CDR1 is SGHRS and CDR2 is YFSETQ.

The V call is TRBV10-3, the J call TRBJ1-3; the D gene is possibly TRBD1 (5 bases). Trimming took off 3 bases at V and 0 bases at J, with 9 bases between the two ends. Germline values: CDR1 ENHRY, CDR2 SYGVKD. The CDR3 runs to 15 residues. The CDR3 DNA reads TGTGCCATCAGTGATAGGGGATTCTCTGGAAACACCATATATTTT. Protein sequence: CAISDRGFSGNTIYF.

The chain uses TRBV6-5 and TRBJ1-1; D unclear. The CDR3 runs to 16 residues. V lost 0 bases to trimming and J lost 5 bases, with 16 bases between them. In germline, CDR1 is MNHEY, CDR2 SVGAGI. The CDR3: CASSYSIPGMRTEAFF. The CDR3 bases are TGTGCCAGCAGTTACTCGATCCCGGGAATGAGGACTGAAGCTTTCTTT.

The chain employs TRBV27 and TRBJ1-1; 8 nucleotides agree with TRBD1. V was clipped by 0 bases and J by 0 bases; unmatched bases: 12. The germline CDR1 and CDR2 sequences are MNHEY and SMNVEV (reference sequence). This CDR3 region has 19 residues. CDR3 sequence (DNA): TGTGCCAGCAGTTTATCGATTTCGCAGGGGGCGGGTATGAACACTGAAGCTTTCTTT. It specifies CASSLSISQGAGMNTEAFF.

V gene TRBV7-2 combines with J gene TRBJ1-2, with TRBD1 identical over 7 bases. CDR1 and CDR2 (germline): SGHTA, FQGNSA. The ends lost 3 bases at V and 8 bases at J; junction bases unmatched: 6. CDR3 length: 13 residues. The CDR3 DNA is TGTGCCAGCAGCTTTGCGACAGGGTTCGGCTACACCTTC. Protein product: CASSFATGFGYTF.

This sequence joins TRBV19 and TRBJ1-5, with TRBD1 matching 9 bases. CDR3 length: 14 amino acids. With 8 bases clipped from V and 4 bases from J, the junction kept 6 bases outside the gene matches. CDR1 and CDR2 from the germline V gene are LNHDA and SQIVND (reference sequence). The CDR3 sequence is CASLGQGRNQPQHF. The CDR3 DNA reads TGTGCCAGTCTTGGACAGGGGAGGAATCAGCCCCAGCATTTT.

V and J are TRBV7-9 and TRBJ1-1; the match to TRBD1 covers 8 bases. This CDR3 has 15 amino acids. V dropped 1 base and J dropped 1; count of bases not matched to a gene: 2. Germline CDR1 reads SEHNR; CDR2 reads FQNEAQ (reference sequence). Here the CDR3 DNA reads TGTGCCAGCAGCTTAGTCCAGGGGGCGAACACTGAAGCTTTCTTT. Translating it yields CASSLVQGANTEAFF.

This clone was seen just once. The chain joins TRBV7-3 to TRBJ2-3; no clear D. Trimming stripped 1 base from V and 9 bases from J, with 23 bases between. Germline CDR1 and CDR2: SGHTA and FQGTGA. This CDR3 contains 17 residues. Written as DNA, the CDR3 is TGTGCCAGCAGCTTAAGGCTAGAAACGATGATTATAGTAACGCAGTATTTT. This encodes CASSLRLETMIIVTQYF.

The chain has TRBV7-9 and TRBJ1-1; D is perhaps TRBD1 (5 bases). The CDR3 runs to 16 residues. Trimming stripped 5 bases from V and 4 bases from J, with 20 bases between. The germline V gene encodes CDR1 SEHNR and CDR2 FQNEAQ (reference sequence). The CDR3 reads CASSRGLPSPSTEAFF. The CDR3 DNA follows: TGTGCCAGCAGCCGGGGACTGCCTAGCCCGAGCACTGAAGCTTTCTTT.

This rearrangement joins TRBV9 to TRBJ2-1, with 15 nucleotides matching TRBD2. The CDR3 has 19 residues. From germline, CDR1 is SGDLS and CDR2 YYNGEE. V was pared by 0 bases and J by 9 bases, with 13 bases of the junction left unmatched. DNA of the CDR3: TGTGCCAGCAGCGTAGGGACTAGCGGGGGGGCGGATCGTTTGGGTGAGCAGTTCTTC. It encodes CASSVGTSGGADRLGEQFF.

This clone was detected a few times. V usage is TRBV6-4 and J usage is TRBJ1-6; 7 bases agree with TRBD1. Per germline, CDR1 MRHNA and CDR2 SNTAGT. The CDR3 is 15 residues long. The V and J ends lost 3 bases and 7 bases, in that order; junction bases with no gene match: 6. The CDR3 reads CASSEQGFPNSPLHF. The DNA for the CDR3 is TGTGCCAGCAGTGAACAGGGGTTCCCCAATTCACCCCTCCACTTT.

The gene calls are TRBV11-2 and TRBJ2-1; no clear D. Germline V CDR1 and CDR2: SGHAT, FQNNGV. The CDR3 is 16 residues long. Trimming took off 5 bases at V and 0 bases at J, with 14 bases between the two ends. The CDR3 loop reads CASSPRTRGSYNEQFF. Written as DNA, the CDR3 is TGTGCCAGCAGCCCACGAACACGCGGCTCCTACAATGAGCAGTTCTTC. The complete variable domain, with remaining parts taken from reference TRBV11-2 and TRBJ2-1, reads EAGVAQSPRYKIIEKRQSVAFWCNPISGHATLYWYQQILGQGPKLLIQFQNNGVVDDSQLPKDRFSAERLKGVDSTLKIQPAKLEDSAVYLCASSPRTRGSYNEQFFGPGTRLTVL.

The J gene is TRBJ2-7, the V gene TRBV6-6; a weak D match, TRBD2 (5 bases). V was clipped by 5 bases and J by 5 bases, with 16 bases between them. This CDR3 contains 14 residues. Germline CDR1 is MNHNY and CDR2 is SVGAGI (reference sequence). The CDR3 DNA reads as TGTGCCAGCAGTAAGACTATCCTACCCGACGAGCAGTACTTC. Its translation: CASSKTILPDEQYF.

The rearrangement links TRBV6-1 to TRBJ1-2; a possible D gene is TRBD1 (6 bases). V dropped 6 bases and J dropped 4 bases, with 15 bases sitting between them. This CDR3 has 14 residues. Germline V lookup: CDR1 MNHNS, CDR2 SASEGT. The CDR3 here is CASRSTGLSYGYTF. The CDR3 region has the DNA TGTGCCAGCAGATCAACAGGGCTCTCCTATGGCTACACCTTC.

V and J are TRBV10-3 and TRBJ2-1; tentatively, D is TRBD2 (5 bases). This CDR3 contains 15 residues. Per germline, CDR1 ENHRY and CDR2 SYGVKD. Trimming removed 3 bases at V and 5 bases at J, with 14 bases between. CDR3 amino acids: CAISDRRTGNNEQFF. The CDR3 DNA reads as TGTGCCATCAGTGATAGGAGGACGGGCAACAATGAGCAGTTCTTC.

This clone turned up a few times. The genes are TRBV6-1 and TRBJ1-6, with 9 positions matching TRBD1. In germline, CDR1 is MNHNS, CDR2 SASEGT. This CDR3 comprises 17 residues. The ends lost 0 bases at V and 6 bases at J; junction bases unmatched: 6. The chain's CDR3 is CASSEANRGRGNSPLHF. CDR3 DNA: TGTGCCAGCAGTGAAGCGAACAGGGGGCGAGGTAATTCACCCCTCCACTTT.

With respect to this clone: One end of the junction varies from germline; a read error may be responsible. The chain employs TRBV2 and TRBJ2-7; D remains ambiguous. The CDR3 sequence is 13 residues long. Germline V gives CDR1 SNHLY, CDR2 FYNNEI. CDR3: CASKARGSDEQYF. CDR3 DNA: TGTGCCAGCAAAGCGCGTGGCTCCGACGAGCAGTACTTC.

The chain links TRBV4-1 to TRBJ2-5; 12 bases fit TRBD2. The ends lost 5 bases at V and 3 bases at J; junction bases unmatched: 4. CDR1 is MGHRA, CDR2 YSYEKL, per germline. CDR3 length: 15 amino acids. The CDR3 region has the DNA TGCGCCAGCAGCGGATGGACTAGCGGGGAAGAGACCCAGTACTTC. This gives the protein CASSGWTSGEETQYF.

This clone came up once. The chain combines TRBV7-6 with TRBJ1-2, with TRBD1 identical over 8 bases. Trimming removed 4 bases from V and 5 bases from J; junction bases left unmatched: 12. From germline, CDR1 is SGHVS and CDR2 FNYEAQ. CDR3 length: 16 amino acids. CDR3 amino acids: CASSSGLGTGYYGYTF. The DNA for the CDR3 is TGTGCCAGCAGCTCAGGACTCGGGACAGGTTATTATGGCTACACCTTC. The whole variable domain, remainder taken from reference TRBV7-6 and TRBJ1-2, is GAGVSQSPRYKVTKRGQDVALRCDPISGHVSLYWYRQALGQGPEFLTYFNYEAQQDKSGLPNDRFSAERPEGSISTLTIQRTEQRDSAMYRCASSSGLGTGYYGYTFGSGTRLTVV.

The sample holds one count of this clone. The chain employs TRBV7-9 and TRBJ1-1; TRBD1 is a possible D gene (5 bases). The CDR3 loop spans 11 amino acids. Germline V gene lookup returns CDR1 SEHNR and CDR2 FQNEAQ (reference sequence). The ends were cut back, 8 bases at V and 10 bases at J, with 14 bases in the middle. The CDR3 reads CASRPGGVAFF. CDR3 DNA sequence: TGTGCCAGCCGTCCTGGGGGGGTAGCTTTCTTT. Combining the CDR3 with reference TRBV7-9 and TRBJ1-1 gives the whole variable domain DTGVSQNPRHKITKRGQNVTFRCDPISEHNRLYWYRQTLGQGPEFLTYFQNEAQLEKSRLLSDRFSAERPKGSFSTLEIQRTEQGDSAMYLCASRPGGVAFFGQGTRLTVV.

About this clone itself: Germline is not matched at one junction end, which may reflect a read error. This sequence joins TRBV9 and TRBJ1-1, with D possibly matching TRBD1 (5 bases). The CDR3 is 17 amino acids. CDR1 SGDLS and CDR2 YYNGEE come from the germline V gene. CDR3 coding DNA: TGCGCCAGCAGCGTAAACGCGGGGGGGGTAACGAACACTGAAGCTTTCTTT. Its translation: CASSVNAGGVTNTEAFF. Using reference TRBV9 and TRBJ1-1 for the parts outside the CDR3, the full variable domain is DSGVTQTPKHLITATGQRVTLRCSPRSGDLSVYWYQQSLDQGLQFLIQYYNGEERAKGNILERFSAQQFPDLHSELNLSSLELGDSALYFCASSVNAGGVTNTEAFFGQGTRLTVV.

V gene TRBV18 combines with J gene TRBJ1-2, with D tentatively TRBD1 (6 bases). V was pared by 6 bases and J by 6 bases, with 14 bases between. This CDR3 has 13 amino acids. Germline CDR1 is KGHSH and CDR2 is LQKENI. CDR3 protein: CASSTAGVDGYTF. In DNA form, the CDR3 reads TGTGCCAGCTCCACGGCAGGGGTCGATGGCTACACCTTC. Full variable domain (remainder filled in from reference TRBV18 and TRBJ1-2): NAGVMQNPRHLVRRRGQEARLRCSPMKGHSHVYWYRQLPEEGLKFMVYLQKENIIDESGMPKERFSAEFPKEGPSILRIQQVVRGDSAAYFCASSTAGVDGYTFGSGTRLTVV.

This clone was detected a few times. V usage is TRBV6-5 and J usage is TRBJ1-2, with TRBD1 as a possible D gene (6 bases). This CDR3 has 13 amino acids. V shed 5 bases and J shed 4 bases, with 11 bases lying between them. Germline V gives CDR1 MNHEY, CDR2 SVGAGI. The CDR3 spells CASSQGWTYGYTF. CDR3 coding DNA: TGTGCCAGCAGTCAGGGGTGGACCTATGGCTACACCTTC.

The chain carries TRBV10-1 and TRBJ2-7; TRBD1 aligns across 12 bases. The CDR3 consists of 15 residues. Germline V gene sequence: CDR1 WNHNN, CDR2 SYGVQD (reference sequence). V gave up 6 bases and J gave up 3 bases; unmatched junction bases: 6. In DNA, the CDR3 is TGCGCCAGCAGCCGGGGACAGGGGGCCCTCTACGAGCAGTACTTC. Translation gives CASSRGQGALYEQYF.